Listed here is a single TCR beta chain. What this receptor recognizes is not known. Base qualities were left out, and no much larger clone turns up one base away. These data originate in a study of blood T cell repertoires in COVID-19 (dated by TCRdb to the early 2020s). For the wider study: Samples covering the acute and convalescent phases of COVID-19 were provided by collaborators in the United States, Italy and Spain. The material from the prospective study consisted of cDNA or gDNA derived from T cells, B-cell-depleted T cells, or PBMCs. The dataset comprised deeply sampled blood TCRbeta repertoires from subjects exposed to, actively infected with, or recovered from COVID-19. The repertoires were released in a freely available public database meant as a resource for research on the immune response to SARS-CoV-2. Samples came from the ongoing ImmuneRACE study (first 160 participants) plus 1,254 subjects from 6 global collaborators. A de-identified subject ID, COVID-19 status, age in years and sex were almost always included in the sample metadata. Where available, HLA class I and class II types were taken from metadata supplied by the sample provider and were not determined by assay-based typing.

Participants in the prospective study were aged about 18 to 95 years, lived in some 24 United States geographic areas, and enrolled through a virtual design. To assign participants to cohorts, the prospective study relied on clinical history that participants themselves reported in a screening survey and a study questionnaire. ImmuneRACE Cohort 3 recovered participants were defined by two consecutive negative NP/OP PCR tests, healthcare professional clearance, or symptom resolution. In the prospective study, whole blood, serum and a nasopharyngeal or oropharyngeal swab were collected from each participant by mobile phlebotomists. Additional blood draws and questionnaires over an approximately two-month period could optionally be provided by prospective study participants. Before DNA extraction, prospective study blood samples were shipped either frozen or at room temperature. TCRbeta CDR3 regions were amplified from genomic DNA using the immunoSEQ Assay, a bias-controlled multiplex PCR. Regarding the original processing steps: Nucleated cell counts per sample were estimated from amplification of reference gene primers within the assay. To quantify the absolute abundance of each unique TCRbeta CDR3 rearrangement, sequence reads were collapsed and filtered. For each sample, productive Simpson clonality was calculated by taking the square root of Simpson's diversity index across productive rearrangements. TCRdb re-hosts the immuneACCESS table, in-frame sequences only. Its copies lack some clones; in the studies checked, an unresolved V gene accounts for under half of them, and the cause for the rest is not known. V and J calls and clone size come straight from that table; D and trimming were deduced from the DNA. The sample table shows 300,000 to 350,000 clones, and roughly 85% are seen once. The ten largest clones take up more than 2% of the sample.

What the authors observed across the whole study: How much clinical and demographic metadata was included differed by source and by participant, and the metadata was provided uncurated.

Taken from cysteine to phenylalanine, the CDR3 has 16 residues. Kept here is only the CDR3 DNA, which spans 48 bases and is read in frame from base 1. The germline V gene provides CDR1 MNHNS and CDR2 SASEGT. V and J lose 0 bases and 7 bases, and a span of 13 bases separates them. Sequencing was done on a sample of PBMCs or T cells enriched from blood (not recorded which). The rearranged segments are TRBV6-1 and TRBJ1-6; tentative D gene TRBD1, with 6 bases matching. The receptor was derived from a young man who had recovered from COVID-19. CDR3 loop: CASSEAGGPNNSPLHF. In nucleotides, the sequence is TGTGCCAGCAGTGAAGCGGGGGGGCCGAACAATTCACCCCTCCACTTT.